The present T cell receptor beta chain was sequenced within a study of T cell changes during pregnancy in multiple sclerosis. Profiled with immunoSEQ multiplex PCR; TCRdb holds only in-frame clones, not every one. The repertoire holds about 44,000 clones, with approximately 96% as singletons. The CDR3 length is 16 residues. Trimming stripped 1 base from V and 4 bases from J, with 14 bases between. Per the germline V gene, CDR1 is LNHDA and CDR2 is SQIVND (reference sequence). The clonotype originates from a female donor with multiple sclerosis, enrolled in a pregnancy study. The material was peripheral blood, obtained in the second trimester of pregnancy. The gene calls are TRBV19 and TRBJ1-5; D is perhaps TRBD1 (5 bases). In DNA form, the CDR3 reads TGTGCCAGTAGTATAGGGTCAGGGCCGTTAAATCAGCCCCAGCATTTT. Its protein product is CASSIGSGPLNQPQHF.